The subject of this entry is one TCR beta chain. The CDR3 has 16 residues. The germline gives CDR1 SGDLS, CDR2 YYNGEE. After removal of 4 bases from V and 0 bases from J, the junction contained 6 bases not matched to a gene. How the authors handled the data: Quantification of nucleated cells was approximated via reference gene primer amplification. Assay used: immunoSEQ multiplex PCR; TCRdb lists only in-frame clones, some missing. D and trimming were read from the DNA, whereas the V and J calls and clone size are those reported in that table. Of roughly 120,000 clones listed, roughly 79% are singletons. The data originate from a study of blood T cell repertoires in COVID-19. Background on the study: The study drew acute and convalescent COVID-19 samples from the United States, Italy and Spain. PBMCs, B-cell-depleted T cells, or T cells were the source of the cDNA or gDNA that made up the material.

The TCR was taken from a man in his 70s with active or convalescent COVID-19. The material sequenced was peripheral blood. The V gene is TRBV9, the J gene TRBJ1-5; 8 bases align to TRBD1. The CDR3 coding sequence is TGTGCCAGCAGCCCAGGACAGGGTGGTAGCAATCAGCCCCAGCATTTT. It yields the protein CASSPGQGGSNQPQHF.